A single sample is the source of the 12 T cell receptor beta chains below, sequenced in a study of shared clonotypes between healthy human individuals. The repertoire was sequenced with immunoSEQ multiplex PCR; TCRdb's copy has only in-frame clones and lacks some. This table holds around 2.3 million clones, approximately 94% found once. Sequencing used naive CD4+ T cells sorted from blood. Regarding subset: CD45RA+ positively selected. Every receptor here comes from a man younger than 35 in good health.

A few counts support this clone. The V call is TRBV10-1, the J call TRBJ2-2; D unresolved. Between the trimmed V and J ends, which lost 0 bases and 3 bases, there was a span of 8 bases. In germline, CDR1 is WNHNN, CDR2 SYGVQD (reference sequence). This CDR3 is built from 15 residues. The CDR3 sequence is CASSESPSDTGELFF. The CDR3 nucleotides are TGCGCCAGCAGTGAGTCCCCGTCGGACACCGGGGAGCTGTTTTTT.

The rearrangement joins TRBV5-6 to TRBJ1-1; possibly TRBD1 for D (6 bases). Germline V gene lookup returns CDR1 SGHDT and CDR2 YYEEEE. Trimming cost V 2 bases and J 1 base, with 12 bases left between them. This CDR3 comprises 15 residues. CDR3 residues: CASSFYDRRNTEAFF. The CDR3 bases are TGTGCCAGCAGCTTCTATGACAGGAGGAACACTGAAGCTTTCTTT.

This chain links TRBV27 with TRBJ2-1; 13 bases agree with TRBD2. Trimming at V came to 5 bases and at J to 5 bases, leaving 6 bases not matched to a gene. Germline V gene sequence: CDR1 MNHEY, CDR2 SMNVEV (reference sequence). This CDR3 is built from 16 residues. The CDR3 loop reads CASSHPGLAGNNEQFF. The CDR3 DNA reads TGTGCCAGCAGTCACCCGGGACTAGCGGGAAACAATGAGCAGTTCTTC.

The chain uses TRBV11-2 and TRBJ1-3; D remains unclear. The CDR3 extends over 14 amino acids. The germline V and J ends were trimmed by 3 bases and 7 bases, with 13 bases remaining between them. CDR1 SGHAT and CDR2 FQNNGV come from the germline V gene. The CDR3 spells CASSFTTKQNTIYF. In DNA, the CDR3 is TGTGCCAGCAGCTTTACCACCAAACAGAACACCATATATTTT.

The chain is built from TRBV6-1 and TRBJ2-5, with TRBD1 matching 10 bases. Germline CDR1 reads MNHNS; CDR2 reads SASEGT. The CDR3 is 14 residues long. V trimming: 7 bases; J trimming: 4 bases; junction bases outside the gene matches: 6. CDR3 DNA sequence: TGTGCCAGCACCCGACAGGGGGCAGGAGAGACCCAGTACTTC. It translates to CASTRQGAGETQYF.

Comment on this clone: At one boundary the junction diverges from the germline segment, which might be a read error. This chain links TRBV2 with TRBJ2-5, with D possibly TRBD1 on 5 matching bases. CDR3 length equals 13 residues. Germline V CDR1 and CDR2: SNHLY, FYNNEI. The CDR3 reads CASSLQVQGTQYF. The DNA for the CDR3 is TGTGCCAGCAGCCTACAGGTCCAAGGGACCCAGTACTTC.

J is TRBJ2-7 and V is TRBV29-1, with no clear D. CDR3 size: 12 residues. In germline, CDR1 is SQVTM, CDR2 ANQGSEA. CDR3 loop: CTPPFRRHEQYF. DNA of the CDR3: TGCACCCCGCCGTTTAGGCGCCACGAGCAGTACTTC.

The CDR3 spells CAISDYGRSGETQYF. The CDR3 region has the DNA TGTGCCATCAGTGACTACGGGAGATCGGGTGAGACCCAGTACTTC. The chain couples TRBV10-3 to TRBJ2-5, with D perhaps matching TRBD2 (6 bases). The CDR3 sequence is 15 residues long. Germline CDR1 reads ENHRY; CDR2 reads SYGVKD. The germline V and J ends were trimmed by 3 bases and 5 bases, with 16 bases remaining between them.

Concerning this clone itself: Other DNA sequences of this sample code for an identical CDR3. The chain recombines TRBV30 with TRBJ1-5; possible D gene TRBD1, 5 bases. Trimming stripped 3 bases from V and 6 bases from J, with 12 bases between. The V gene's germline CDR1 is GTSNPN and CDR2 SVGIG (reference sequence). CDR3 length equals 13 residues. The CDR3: CAWSGQGFQPQHF. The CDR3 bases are TGTGCCTGGAGCGGACAAGGGTTTCAGCCCCAGCATTTT.

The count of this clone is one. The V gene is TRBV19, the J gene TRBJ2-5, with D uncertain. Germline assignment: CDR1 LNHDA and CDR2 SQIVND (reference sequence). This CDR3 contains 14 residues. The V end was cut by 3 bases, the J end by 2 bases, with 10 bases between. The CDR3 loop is CASSMQAMQETQYF. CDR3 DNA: TGTGCCAGTAGTATGCAAGCGATGCAAGAGACCCAGTACTTC.

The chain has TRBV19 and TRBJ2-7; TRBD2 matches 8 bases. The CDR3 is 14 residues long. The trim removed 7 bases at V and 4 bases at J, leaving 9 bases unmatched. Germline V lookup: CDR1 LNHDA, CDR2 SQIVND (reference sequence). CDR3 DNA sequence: TGTGCCAGTAAACAGATGAGCGGGGGTTACGAGCAGTACTTC. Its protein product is CASKQMSGGYEQYF.

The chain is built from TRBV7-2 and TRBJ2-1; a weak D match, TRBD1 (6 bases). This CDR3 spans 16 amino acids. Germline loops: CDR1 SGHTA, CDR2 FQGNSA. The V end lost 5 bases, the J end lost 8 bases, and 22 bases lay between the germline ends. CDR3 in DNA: TGTGCCAGCAGCCGAATTTACAGGGCCGGTGTGGATGAGCAGTTCTTC. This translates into CASSRIYRAGVDEQFF.